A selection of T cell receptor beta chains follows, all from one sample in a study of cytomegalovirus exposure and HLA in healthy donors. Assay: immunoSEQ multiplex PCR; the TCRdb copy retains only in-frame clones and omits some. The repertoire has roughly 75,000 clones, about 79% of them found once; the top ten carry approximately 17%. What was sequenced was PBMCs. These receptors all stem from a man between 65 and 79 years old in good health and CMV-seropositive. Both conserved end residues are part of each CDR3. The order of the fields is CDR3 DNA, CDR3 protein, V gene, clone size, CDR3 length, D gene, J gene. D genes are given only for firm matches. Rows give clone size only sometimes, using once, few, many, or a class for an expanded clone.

CDR3 DNA: TGTGCCAGCAGCTCAGGGGGCTCTGGAAACACCATATATTTT
CDR3 protein: CASSSGGSGNTIYF
V gene: TRBV6-5
clone size: -
CDR3 length: 14
D gene: TRBD1
J gene: TRBJ1-3

CDR3 DNA: TGTGCCAGACAACGGGCGGGGGGGGAGACCCAGTACTTC
CDR3 protein: CARQRAGGETQYF
V gene: TRBV2
clone size: -
CDR3 length: 13
D gene: TRBD2
J gene: TRBJ2-5

CDR3 DNA: TGTGCCAGCAGCCCAAGTCGCGATTCTGAAGCTTTCTTT
CDR3 protein: CASSPSRDSEAFF
V gene: TRBV11-3
clone size: -
CDR3 length: 13
D gene: -
J gene: TRBJ1-1

CDR3 DNA: TGTGCCAGCAGCTTAATAGGCGGGAGGGGATCCAAAAACATTCAGTACTTC
CDR3 protein: CASSLIGGRGSKNIQYF
V gene: TRBV7-3
clone size: once
CDR3 length: 17
D gene: TRBD2
J gene: TRBJ2-4

CDR3 DNA: TGCGCCAGCAGCATATCCTGGGAGGGGGAGACCCAGTACTTC
CDR3 protein: CASSISWEGETQYF
V gene: TRBV5-1
clone size: -
CDR3 length: 14
D gene: TRBD2
J gene: TRBJ2-5

CDR3 DNA: TGTGCCAGCAGCCAAGATTCGGGACTAGCGGTACAAGAGACCCAGTACTTC
CDR3 protein: CASSQDSGLAVQETQYF
V gene: TRBV4-2
clone size: -
CDR3 length: 17
D gene: TRBD2
J gene: TRBJ2-5

CDR3 DNA: TGTGCCAGCAGTTTACCTGGGACAGGGGGCTTCGGCTACTATGGCTACACCTTC
CDR3 protein: CASSLPGTGGFGYYGYTF
V gene: TRBV28
clone size: few
CDR3 length: 18
D gene: TRBD1
J gene: TRBJ1-2

CDR3 DNA: TGTGCCAGCAGCTCAATCCTGAACACTGAAGCTTTCTTT
CDR3 protein: CASSSILNTEAFF
V gene: TRBV7-8
clone size: -
CDR3 length: 13
D gene: -
J gene: TRBJ1-1

CDR3 DNA: TGCGCCAGCAGCCACACTAGCGGGGGGTCCTACGAGCAGTACTTC
CDR3 protein: CASSHTSGGSYEQYF
V gene: TRBV5-1
clone size: few
CDR3 length: 15
D gene: TRBD2
J gene: TRBJ2-7

CDR3 DNA: TGTGCTAGTGGTTTGGGACAGGGGGCTTCTTACGAGCAGTACTTC
CDR3 protein: CASGLGQGASYEQYF
V gene: TRBV12-5
clone size: -
CDR3 length: 15
D gene: TRBD1
J gene: TRBJ2-7

CDR3 DNA: TGCGCCAGCAGTCAATCCAGAATTACAGGGATAGATTCACCCCTCCACTTT
CDR3 protein: CASSQSRITGIDSPLHF
V gene: TRBV23-1
clone size: few
CDR3 length: 17
D gene: -
J gene: TRBJ1-6

CDR3 DNA: TGTGCCAGTAGTAGGTTCGGGACAGGGCCCTACGAGCAGTACTTC
CDR3 protein: CASSRFGTGPYEQYF
V gene: TRBV19
clone size: once
CDR3 length: 15
D gene: TRBD1
J gene: TRBJ2-7

CDR3 DNA: TGTGCCATCAGTGAACAGGGAGTAGGCGATACGCAGTATTTT
CDR3 protein: CAISEQGVGDTQYF
V gene: TRBV10-3
clone size: -
CDR3 length: 14
D gene: -
J gene: TRBJ2-3

CDR3 DNA: TGTGCCAGCAGCCAGTATCCGACTAGCGGGGGTCGCAATGAGCAGTTCTTC
CDR3 protein: CASSQYPTSGGRNEQFF
V gene: TRBV4-2
clone size: -
CDR3 length: 17
D gene: TRBD2
J gene: TRBJ2-1

CDR3 DNA: TGCGCCAGCAGTCCGGGACAGACTAATTCACCCCTCCACTTT
CDR3 protein: CASSPGQTNSPLHF
V gene: TRBV10-1
clone size: -
CDR3 length: 14
D gene: TRBD1
J gene: TRBJ1-6

CDR3 DNA: TGTGCCAGCAGCGTGGTGGGGGGGACCTCCCTTGGGACCCAGTACTTC
CDR3 protein: CASSVVGGTSLGTQYF
V gene: TRBV9
clone size: -
CDR3 length: 16
D gene: TRBD2
J gene: TRBJ2-5

CDR3 DNA: TGCGCCAGCAGCTTGGAGCAACTCAATGAGCAGTTCTTC
CDR3 protein: CASSLEQLNEQFF
V gene: TRBV5-1
clone size: -
CDR3 length: 13
D gene: -
J gene: TRBJ2-1

CDR3 DNA: TGCGCCAGCAGCCCGGGACAGCCCTACGAGCAGTACTTC
CDR3 protein: CASSPGQPYEQYF
V gene: TRBV5-1
clone size: -
CDR3 length: 13
D gene: TRBD1
J gene: TRBJ2-7

CDR3 DNA: TGCGCCAGCAGATTAGCCGGGACAGGGGGCGAGGGTGGCTACACCTTC
CDR3 protein: CASRLAGTGGEGGYTF
V gene: TRBV5-1
clone size: -
CDR3 length: 16
D gene: TRBD1
J gene: TRBJ1-2

CDR3 DNA: TGTGCCATCAGCCAACAACAGGGTTTAGAGACCCAGTACTTC
CDR3 protein: CAISQQQGLETQYF
V gene: TRBV10-3
clone size: -
CDR3 length: 14
D gene: -
J gene: TRBJ2-5

CDR3 DNA: TGTGCCAGCAGTGGCGGGGGGGGCACAGATACGCAGTATTTT
CDR3 protein: CASSGGGGTDTQYF
V gene: TRBV6-1
clone size: -
CDR3 length: 14
D gene: TRBD2
J gene: TRBJ2-3

CDR3 DNA: TGCGCCAGCAGCCGGCCTTTAGCGGGAGGAACCGGAGAGCTGTTTTTT
CDR3 protein: CASSRPLAGGTGELFF
V gene: TRBV4-1
clone size: -
CDR3 length: 16
D gene: TRBD2
J gene: TRBJ2-2

CDR3 DNA: TGTGCCAGCAGCTGGACAGGGTTTACTGAAGCTTTCTTT
CDR3 protein: CASSWTGFTEAFF
V gene: TRBV7-2
clone size: -
CDR3 length: 13
D gene: TRBD1
J gene: TRBJ1-1

CDR3 DNA: TGTGCCAGCAGTACTAGACAGGGTGTCTCCTACGAGCAGTACTTC
CDR3 protein: CASSTRQGVSYEQYF
V gene: TRBV28
clone size: -
CDR3 length: 15
D gene: TRBD1
J gene: TRBJ2-7

CDR3 DNA: TGTGCCAGCAGTTTGGAAAGGGGTCAGCCCCAGCATTTT
CDR3 protein: CASSLERGQPQHF
V gene: TRBV27
clone size: -
CDR3 length: 13
D gene: -
J gene: TRBJ1-5

CDR3 DNA: TGTGCCAGCCCTCCGGGACAGGGCACCGGGGAGCTGTTTTTT
CDR3 protein: CASPPGQGTGELFF
V gene: TRBV7-9
clone size: -
CDR3 length: 14
D gene: TRBD1
J gene: TRBJ2-2

CDR3 DNA: TGTGCCAGCGGCCTGCTGGGACAGGGCGGTGGCTACACCTTC
CDR3 protein: CASGLLGQGGGYTF
V gene: TRBV2
clone size: -
CDR3 length: 14
D gene: TRBD1
J gene: TRBJ1-2

CDR3 DNA: TGTGCCAGCGCGACAGACAATATCCAAGAGACCCAGTACTTC
CDR3 protein: CASATDNIQETQYF
V gene: TRBV2
clone size: -
CDR3 length: 14
D gene: -
J gene: TRBJ2-5

CDR3 DNA: TGTGCCAGCAGTTCACAGGGGGCAGGGGAGACCCAGTACTTC
CDR3 protein: CASSSQGAGETQYF
V gene: TRBV27
clone size: -
CDR3 length: 14
D gene: TRBD1
J gene: TRBJ2-5

CDR3 DNA: TGTGCCAGCAGCGTAGCTAGCGGGTATACGCAGTATTTT
CDR3 protein: CASSVASGYTQYF
V gene: TRBV9
clone size: -
CDR3 length: 13
D gene: TRBD2
J gene: TRBJ2-3

CDR3 DNA: TGTGCCACTCCTGGGACAGGGGGCTTTTTCACTGAAGCTTTCTTT
CDR3 protein: CATPGTGGFFTEAFF
V gene: TRBV2
clone size: -
CDR3 length: 15
D gene: TRBD1
J gene: TRBJ1-1

CDR3 DNA: TGTGCCAGCAGCGGACAGTACTACGAGCAGTACTTC
CDR3 protein: CASSGQYYEQYF
V gene: TRBV6-6
clone size: few
CDR3 length: 12
D gene: -
J gene: TRBJ2-7

CDR3 DNA: TGTGCCTGGAGTTTCTCCGGGGACACCCTTAGCACCGGGGAGCTGTTTTTT
CDR3 protein: CAWSFSGDTLSTGELFF
V gene: TRBV30
clone size: -
CDR3 length: 17
D gene: -
J gene: TRBJ2-2

CDR3 DNA: TGTGCCAGCAGTTATAGCGGGATGGTAAACGAGCAGTACTTC
CDR3 protein: CASSYSGMVNEQYF
V gene: TRBV6-6
clone size: -
CDR3 length: 14
D gene: TRBD2
J gene: TRBJ2-7

CDR3 DNA: TGTGCCAGCAGCTTTACGACAGGGAGTGTGAATCAGCCCCAGCATTTT
CDR3 protein: CASSFTTGSVNQPQHF
V gene: TRBV7-9
clone size: -
CDR3 length: 16
D gene: TRBD1
J gene: TRBJ1-5

CDR3 DNA: TGTGCCAGCGAGCGGGGGGACTCCTACGAGCAGTACTTC
CDR3 protein: CASERGDSYEQYF
V gene: TRBV6-1
clone size: -
CDR3 length: 13
D gene: TRBD2
J gene: TRBJ2-7

CDR3 DNA: TGTGCCAGCAGCTTTAGGACTGATCAAGAGACCCAGTACTTC
CDR3 protein: CASSFRTDQETQYF
V gene: TRBV5-4
clone size: -
CDR3 length: 14
D gene: -
J gene: TRBJ2-5

CDR3 DNA: TGTGCCAGCAGCCGCGACAGGGACTACGAGCAGTACTTC
CDR3 protein: CASSRDRDYEQYF
V gene: TRBV5-4
clone size: -
CDR3 length: 13
D gene: TRBD1
J gene: TRBJ2-7

CDR3 DNA: TGTGCCAGCAGTGGGACAGGGGGCAGTGGCGGCTACACCTTC
CDR3 protein: CASSGTGGSGGYTF
V gene: TRBV27
clone size: -
CDR3 length: 14
D gene: TRBD1
J gene: TRBJ1-2

CDR3 DNA: TGTGCCAGCAGTTACTCCCGTAGCGGGAGTAACGAGCAGTACTTC
CDR3 protein: CASSYSRSGSNEQYF
V gene: TRBV6-6
clone size: -
CDR3 length: 15
D gene: TRBD2
J gene: TRBJ2-7

CDR3 DNA: TGTGCCAGCAGCTCAGATTACGAGCAGTACTTC
CDR3 protein: CASSSDYEQYF
V gene: TRBV7-8
clone size: -
CDR3 length: 11
D gene: -
J gene: TRBJ2-7

CDR3 DNA: TGTGCCTGGAGTGCGGGAGGGGGATACAATGAGCAGTTCTTC
CDR3 protein: CAWSAGGGYNEQFF
V gene: TRBV30
clone size: -
CDR3 length: 14
D gene: TRBD2
J gene: TRBJ2-1

CDR3 DNA: TGTGCCAGCAGCGTAGAGGGACAGATACAAGAGACCCAGTACTTC
CDR3 protein: CASSVEGQIQETQYF
V gene: TRBV9
clone size: -
CDR3 length: 15
D gene: TRBD1
J gene: TRBJ2-5

CDR3 DNA: TGTGCCAGCAATACGGGGGAGGCCTATGGCTACACCTTC
CDR3 protein: CASNTGEAYGYTF
V gene: TRBV25-1
clone size: few
CDR3 length: 13
D gene: -
J gene: TRBJ1-2

CDR3 DNA: TGTGCCAGCAGGGCCACAGGGGGAAGTGAAGCTTTCTTT
CDR3 protein: CASRATGGSEAFF
V gene: TRBV27
clone size: few
CDR3 length: 13
D gene: TRBD1
J gene: TRBJ1-1

CDR3 DNA: TGTGCCAGCAGTTCCTCGACAGGGAATTCGGAAAAACTGTTTTTT
CDR3 protein: CASSSSTGNSEKLFF
V gene: TRBV6-5
clone size: -
CDR3 length: 15
D gene: TRBD1
J gene: TRBJ1-4

CDR3 DNA: TGTGCCAGCAGCACAACAGGGAAGTGCGATTTT
CDR3 protein: CASSTTGKCDF
V gene: TRBV28
clone size: once
CDR3 length: 11
D gene: -
J gene: TRBJ1-5

CDR3 DNA: TGTGCCAGCAGTCTAACAGGGATCTACGAGCAGTACTTC
CDR3 protein: CASSLTGIYEQYF
V gene: TRBV6-1
clone size: -
CDR3 length: 13
D gene: -
J gene: TRBJ2-7

CDR3 DNA: TGTGCCAGCAGCCCGGGGCAGGGAGGCGGTCAGCCCCAGCATTTT
CDR3 protein: CASSPGQGGGQPQHF
V gene: TRBV28
clone size: -
CDR3 length: 15
D gene: -
J gene: TRBJ1-5

CDR3 DNA: TGTGCCTGGAGTGTAGGCGGGAGCGGATTGGAGACAGATACGCAGTATTTT
CDR3 protein: CAWSVGGSGLETDTQYF
V gene: TRBV30
clone size: -
CDR3 length: 17
D gene: TRBD2
J gene: TRBJ2-3

CDR3 DNA: TGTGCCAGCCGAGGGAACTCTGGAAACACCATATATTTT
CDR3 protein: CASRGNSGNTIYF
V gene: TRBV7-2
clone size: -
CDR3 length: 13
D gene: -
J gene: TRBJ1-3

CDR3 DNA: TGTGCCAGCAGACCGGACAGGGTGGGCTCCTACGAGCAGTACTTC
CDR3 protein: CASRPDRVGSYEQYF
V gene: TRBV6-1
clone size: -
CDR3 length: 15
D gene: TRBD1
J gene: TRBJ2-7

CDR3 DNA: TGTGCCAGCAGTTACTCGCCCACGGGTTCATATGGCTACACCTTC
CDR3 protein: CASSYSPTGSYGYTF
V gene: TRBV6-6
clone size: -
CDR3 length: 15
D gene: -
J gene: TRBJ1-2

CDR3 DNA: TGCGCCAGCAGCTTGGAACGAGGGAACACTGAAGCTTTCTTT
CDR3 protein: CASSLERGNTEAFF
V gene: TRBV5-1
clone size: -
CDR3 length: 14
D gene: -
J gene: TRBJ1-1

CDR3 DNA: TGCGCCAGCAGCTACTCGGGTCTCGAGACAGATACGCAGTATTTT
CDR3 protein: CASSYSGLETDTQYF
V gene: TRBV5-1
clone size: -
CDR3 length: 15
D gene: -
J gene: TRBJ2-3

CDR3 DNA: TGCGCCAGCAGCCAAGACGGGTCGAGACACAATGAGCAGTTCTTC
CDR3 protein: CASSQDGSRHNEQFF
V gene: TRBV4-3
clone size: -
CDR3 length: 15
D gene: -
J gene: TRBJ2-1

CDR3 DNA: TGTGCCAGCAGCCTAAGAGCGTTAAGCTCCTACGAGCAGTACTTC
CDR3 protein: CASSLRALSSYEQYF
V gene: TRBV28
clone size: -
CDR3 length: 15
D gene: -
J gene: TRBJ2-7

CDR3 DNA: TGCGCAACAGGGGGCGTAGATACGCAGTATTTT
CDR3 protein: CATGGVDTQYF
V gene: TRBV10-3
clone size: -
CDR3 length: 11
D gene: TRBD1
J gene: TRBJ2-3

CDR3 DNA: TGTGCCAGCAGTTCACCTGAGTTGAGGGGGGGCGGCTACACCTTC
CDR3 protein: CASSSPELRGGGYTF
V gene: TRBV6-6
clone size: -
CDR3 length: 15
D gene: -
J gene: TRBJ1-2

CDR3 DNA: TGTGCCAGCAGCCCGGGACTAGCGGACTACAATGAGCAGTTCTTC
CDR3 protein: CASSPGLADYNEQFF
V gene: TRBV6-1
clone size: -
CDR3 length: 15
D gene: TRBD2
J gene: TRBJ2-1